This T cell receptor (beta chain) was captured by sequencing in a study of shared clonotypes between healthy human individuals. CDR1 and CDR2 (germline): MNHEY, SVGAGI. The CDR3 is made up of 13 amino acids. V was clipped by 8 bases and J by 4 bases, with 15 bases between them. Produced via immunoSEQ multiplex PCR; TCRdb's table is partial and in-frame only. The sample records 1.4 million or so clones, 98% being singletons. The chain is built from TRBV6-5 and TRBJ2-7; D unclear. The sample taken for sequencing was naive CD4+ T cells sorted from blood. Subset defined: CD45RA+ positively selected. The sequence was collected from a man aged 30 to 39 in good health. CDR3 sequence (DNA): TGTGCCAGCTCCGACACGATATTTTACGAGCAGTACTTC. Protein product: CASSDTIFYEQYF.